The 9 T cell receptor beta chains listed next were all sequenced from one sample in a study of T cells after yellow fever vaccination. TCRdb recomputed calls from the 5' RACE reads with MiXCR, one row per CDR3 protein. The sample has about 350,000 distinct CDR3 sequences; about 8.3% are singletons. The sample here was PBMCs, taken around 45 days after the first yellow fever vaccination. The receptors stem from a man between 18 and 29 years old who received the YFV17D yellow fever vaccine.

V and J are TRBV5-1 and TRBJ2-7, with TRBD1 matching 8 bases. Unmatched junction bases numbered 3, after V lost 1 base and J lost 3 bases. CDR3 length: 14 amino acids. Germline lookup yields CDR1 SGHRS and CDR2 YFSETQ. The CDR3 DNA sequence: TGCGCCAGCAGCTTGATCGGACAGGGCTACGAGCAGTACTTC. Translation gives CASSLIGQGYEQYF.

This clonotype was seen only a few times. V is TRBV6-1 and J is TRBJ1-5; D possibly corresponds to TRBD1 (6 bases). This CDR3 has 15 amino acids. Trimming left V 2 bases short and J 2 bases short, with 10 bases between. Germline loops: CDR1 MNHNS, CDR2 SASEGT. The CDR3 DNA follows: TGTGCCAGCAGTGAATACAGGGATGGCAATCAGCCCCAGCATTTT. As protein: CASSEYRDGNQPQHF.

This chain connects TRBV12-3 or TRBV12-4 to TRBJ2-5; D ambiguous. V was shortened by 2 bases and J by 4 bases, with 11 bases between the two germline ends. The CDR3 is 14 residues long. The CDR3 protein is CASSLIWNGETQYF. The CDR3 nucleotides are TGTGCCAGCAGTTTAATTTGGAACGGAGAGACCCAGTACTTC.

This clonotype was detected a few times. V usage is TRBV5-6 and J usage is TRBJ1-1; a weak D match, TRBD1 (6 bases). V lost 3 bases and J 11 bases, leaving 14 bases between the germline ends. Germline loops: CDR1 SGHDT, CDR2 YYEEEE. CDR3 length: 12 residues. In DNA, the CDR3 is TGTGCCAGCAGCTACAGGGTCGGGGGGGCTTTCTTT. Translating it yields CASSYRVGGAFF.

This clonotype was detected many times. V and J are TRBV7-6 and TRBJ2-5; D is possibly TRBD2 (6 bases). CDR3 length: 15 amino acids. The germline V gene has CDR1 SGHVS and CDR2 FNYEAQ. V lost 3 bases, J lost 5 bases, and 16 bases lay in between. The CDR3 reads CASSLDPLGGETQYF. The CDR3 DNA sequence: TGTGCCAGCAGCTTGGACCCTCTTGGGGGGGAGACCCAGTACTTC. The variable domain in full, with the rest retrieved from reference TRBV7-6 and TRBJ2-5, is GAGVSQSPRYKVTKRGQDVALRCDPISGHVSLYWYRQALGQGPEFLTYFNYEAQQDKSGLPNDRFSAERPEGSISTLTIQRTEQRDSAMYRCASSLDPLGGETQYFGPGTRLLVL.

This clonotype was found a few times. The CDR3 DNA reads TGTGCCAGCAGCTCCCCCTACTCGAGTACTGAAGCTTTCTTT. The encoded protein is CASSSPYSSTEAFF. This chain uses TRBV7-2 with TRBJ1-1; D is undetermined. CDR3 length equals 14 residues. The V and J ends lost 4 bases and 5 bases respectively, with 14 bases between them. The germline CDR1 and CDR2 sequences are SGHTA and FQGNSA.

Only a few counts were recorded for this clonotype. The V gene is TRBV12-3 or TRBV12-4, the J gene TRBJ2-3; no firm D call. The CDR3 covers 14 residues. V gave up 5 bases and J gave up 0 bases, with 9 bases separating them. The CDR3 region is CASSPPPSTDTQYF. CDR3 bases: TGTGCCAGCAGTCCCCCCCCTAGCACAGATACGCAGTATTTT.

This clonotype appeared a few times. The chain couples TRBV4-1 to TRBJ1-5; maybe TRBD1 (5 bases). V was trimmed by 4 bases and J by 7 bases, leaving 11 bases between them. CDR1 is MGHRA and CDR2 is YSYEKL in the germline V gene. The CDR3 spans 13 residues. Here the CDR3 reads CASSPQGRQPQHF. Written as DNA, the CDR3 is TGCGCCAGCAGCCCCCAGGGAAGGCAGCCCCAGCATTTT.

This clonotype was seen a few times. This chain uses TRBV7-2 with TRBJ2-5; possibly TRBD1 or TRBD2 for D (6 bases each). The V and J ends lost 5 bases and 2 bases respectively, with 18 bases between them. This CDR3 comprises 16 residues. From germline, CDR1 is SGHTA and CDR2 FQGNSA. The CDR3 DNA sequence: TGTGCCAGCAGCCCGCCTTGGGGGGCGGGACAAGAGACCCAGTACTTC. Translated: CASSPPWGAGQETQYF.